The 20 T cell receptor beta chains in this list originate from one sample, sequenced in a study of human T cells and chemical hapten exposure. It was the library that attached unique molecular identifiers to individual cDNA molecules. Using its own MiXCR run on the reads, TCRdb lists one record per CDR3 protein. The sample has fewer than 150,000 distinct CDR3 sequences; approximately 9% are singletons. From whole blood left unfractionated, total RNA was extracted. Sequences were obtained from whole blood. The receptor set was obtained from a human donor in good health. Some clones in this sample may be carry-over from other donors' samples.

In this sample, this clonotype turned up a few times. V and J are TRBV6-5 and TRBJ1-2; TRBD1 agrees at 7 bases. This CDR3 contains 15 residues. The V and J ends lost 0 bases and 4 bases, in that order; junction bases with no gene match: 5. Germline V gene sequence: CDR1 MNHEY, CDR2 SVGAGI. The CDR3: CASSYSVTGRYGYTF. The CDR3 coding sequence is TGTGCCAGCAGTTACTCCGTGACAGGGCGCTATGGCTACACCTTC.

The chain carries TRBV12-3 or TRBV12-4 and TRBJ2-1; 7 bases align to TRBD2. This CDR3 contains 15 residues. V shed 2 bases and J 9 bases; nucleotides not matched to a gene: 10. CDR3 nucleotides: TGTGCCAGCAGTTTATTGATTAGTGGGGGGGTTGAGCAGTTCTTC. Encoded protein: CASSLLISGGVEQFF.

Only a few counts were recorded for this clonotype. For the CDR3, the DNA is TGTGCCAGCAGCCCCGGGACAGATCGTCAAGAGACCCAGTACTTC. Amino acids: CASSPGTDRQETQYF. V and J are TRBV14 and TRBJ2-5; 7 bases are shared with TRBD1. Germline V lookup: CDR1 SGHDN, CDR2 FVKESK. The V segment lost 4 bases and the J segment 2 bases; nucleotides outside the gene matches: 7. The CDR3 runs 15 residues.

In its sample, this clonotype was seen a few times. The chain is built from TRBV5-1 and TRBJ2-1; 13 nucleotides match TRBD2. V shed 4 bases and J 0 bases; nucleotides not matched to a gene: 7. The CDR3 has 18 amino acids. Germline CDR1 SGHRS, CDR2 YFSETQ. The CDR3 coding sequence is TGCGCCAGCAGCCACGGACTAGCGGGGGCGAGCTCCTACAATGAGCAGTTCTTC. Protein: CASSHGLAGASSYNEQFF. The variable domain in full, with the rest retrieved from reference TRBV5-1 and TRBJ2-1, is KAGVTQTPRYLIKTRGQQVTLSCSPISGHRSVSWYQQTPGQGLQFLFEYFSETQRNKGNFPGRFSGRQFSNSRSEMNVSTLELGDSALYLCASSHGLAGASSYNEQFFGPGTRLTVL.

The chain recombines TRBV3-1 with TRBJ2-7; 9 nucleotides line up with TRBD1. Germline trimming cut 1 base from V and 6 bases from J; bases unmatched to any gene: 1. CDR1 and CDR2 (germline): LGHDT, YNNKEL (reference sequence). The CDR3 length is 13 residues. CDR3 in amino acids: CASSQADRGEQYF. Here the CDR3 DNA reads TGTGCCAGCAGCCAAGCGGACAGGGGCGAGCAGTACTTC.

This clonotype was counted many times. The rearrangement joins TRBV2 to TRBJ2-1; the match to TRBD1 covers 9 bases. CDR3 length equals 13 residues. The J segment lost 8 bases and the V segment lost 5 bases, leaving 4 bases of the junction unmatched. The germline V gene has CDR1 SNHLY and CDR2 FYNNEI. CDR3 residues: CASSSDRGDEQFF. CDR3 DNA: TGTGCCAGCAGTTCCGACAGGGGGGATGAGCAGTTCTTC.

This clonotype came up a few times. The chain carries TRBV5-4 and TRBJ2-2; a weak D match, TRBD1 (6 bases). This CDR3 is 15 amino acids long. Germline V gene lookup returns CDR1 SGHNT and CDR2 YYREEE (reference sequence). V was trimmed by 6 bases and J by 0 bases, leaving 12 bases between them. The CDR3 loop reads CASTSDRTNTGELFF. DNA of the CDR3: TGTGCCAGCACCTCAGACAGGACGAACACCGGGGAGCTGTTTTTT.

J is TRBJ2-3 and V is TRBV5-6, with D unclear. This CDR3 is 15 amino acids long. With 4 bases removed from V and 6 bases from J, the gap between germline ends came to 18 bases. CDR1 SGHDT and CDR2 YYEEEE come from the germline V gene. DNA of the CDR3: TGTGCCAGCAGCCCGCCGGGTAAGGCTTGGGATACGCAGTATTTT. Translating it yields CASSPPGKAWDTQYF.

The chain carries TRBV15 and TRBJ1-1; 8 nucleotides line up with TRBD1. Germline V lookup: CDR1 LNHNV, CDR2 YYDKDF (reference sequence). The length of the CDR3 is 14 residues. After removal of 6 bases from V and 2 bases from J, the junction contained 5 bases not matched to a gene. The CDR3 DNA sequence: TGTGCCACCAGGTATGGGACAGGAAACACTGAAGCTTTCTTT. Its translation: CATRYGTGNTEAFF. Looking up the rest from reference TRBV15 and TRBJ1-1 gives the full variable domain: DAMVIQNPRYQVTQFGKPVTLSCSQTLNHNVMYWYQQKSSQAPKLLFHYYDKDFNNEADTPDNFQSRRPNTSFCFLDIRSPGLGDTAMYLCATRYGTGNTEAFFGQGTRLTVV.

This clonotype occurred once. J is TRBJ2-2 and V is TRBV9, with a possible D match to TRBD2 (6 bases). The CDR3 contains 16 residues. Deletions cut 0 bases from V and 6 bases from J, with 15 bases between. In germline, CDR1 is SGDLS, CDR2 YYNGEE. The CDR3 coding sequence is TGTGCCAGCAGCGTAGCTACGGGCGGGGTTGCCGGGGAGCTGTTTTTT. Residues: CASSVATGGVAGELFF.

This clonotype was counted at least ten times. The chain uses TRBV3-1 and TRBJ2-2; tentatively, D is TRBD1 (5 bases). Germline-derived CDR1 and CDR2 are LGHDT and YNNKEL (reference sequence). There are 16 residues in the CDR3. V lost 2 bases and J lost 2, with 12 bases in between. The CDR3 protein is CASSQIKTANTGELFF. The CDR3 region has the DNA TGTGCCAGCAGCCAAATAAAGACAGCCAACACCGGGGAGCTGTTTTTT.

For the CDR3, the DNA is TGTGCCAGCAGTCCCGGGGTTCCTGAAAAACTGTTTTTT. Its translation is CASSPGVPEKLFF. The rearrangement links TRBV2 to TRBJ1-4; D gene uncertain. The germline V gene encodes CDR1 SNHLY and CDR2 FYNNEI. The V gene lost 5 bases and the J gene lost 7 bases, with 11 bases spanning the gap. The CDR3 sequence is 13 residues long.

The chain is built from TRBV7-8 and TRBJ1-3; 8 nucleotides agree with TRBD1. CDR1 is SGHVS, CDR2 FQNEAQ, per germline. V gave up 4 bases and J gave up 4 bases; unmatched junction bases: 12. The CDR3 is made up of 17 amino acids. CDR3 amino acids: CASSSMRTGPVGNTIYF. The CDR3 nucleotides read TGTGCCAGCAGCTCAATGCGGACAGGGCCGGTAGGAAACACCATATATTTT.

The genes are TRBV20-1 and TRBJ2-1; TRBD2 aligns across 12 bases. The germline gives CDR1 DFQATT, CDR2 SNEGSKA (reference sequence). Trimming cost V 5 bases and J 4 bases; bases outside gene matches: 3. This CDR3 contains 14 residues. DNA of the CDR3: TGCAGTGCTTCGACTAGCGGGGGATACAATGAGCAGTTCTTC. Its protein product is CSASTSGGYNEQFF.

CDR3 residues: CATTGTVVTDTQYF. As DNA, the CDR3 is TGTGCCACCACAGGGACAGTAGTCACAGATACGCAGTATTTT. This chain connects TRBV10-3 to TRBJ2-3; 7 nucleotides match TRBD1. In germline, CDR1 is ENHRY, CDR2 SYGVKD. V shed 10 bases and J 2 bases; nucleotides not matched to a gene: 9. This CDR3 spans 14 amino acids.

In its sample, this clonotype was seen many times. J is TRBJ2-7 and V is TRBV25-1; 9 bases agree with TRBD1. This CDR3 is 12 amino acids long. V lost 4 bases and J lost 5; bases outside the gene matches: 0. Germline CDR1 MGHDK, CDR2 SYGVNS. Written as DNA, the CDR3 is TGTGCCAGCAGTGGGGACAGGGACGAGCAGTACTTC. Amino acid sequence: CASSGDRDEQYF.

This clonotype was recorded many times. The CDR3 coding sequence is TGCGCCAGCAGCCATACAGAGAACACTGAAGCTTTCTTT. Its translation: CASSHTENTEAFF. The chain employs TRBV4-1 and TRBJ1-1; D is ambiguous. CDR3 length: 13 amino acids. V lost 3 bases to trimming and J lost 1 base, with 6 bases between them. Germline V CDR1 and CDR2: MGHRA, YSYEKL.

This clonotype occurred many times. V gene TRBV7-9 combines with J gene TRBJ1-3, with TRBD1 identical over 8 bases. V shed 5 bases and J 4 bases; nucleotides not matched to a gene: 4. CDR3 length equals 14 residues. The germline CDR1 and CDR2 sequences are SEHNR and FQNEAQ (reference sequence). In DNA, the CDR3 is TGTGCCAGCAGCCCCAGGACAGGGGGAAACACCATATATTTT. Translated: CASSPRTGGNTIYF.

The table lists this clonotype with many counts. The chain combines TRBV5-1 with TRBJ2-7, with TRBD2 matching 7 bases. Germline loops: CDR1 SGHRS, CDR2 YFSETQ. V lost 0 bases to trimming and J lost 0 bases; unmatched junction nucleotides: 3. This CDR3 comprises 15 residues. This CDR3 is CASSLASGDSYEQYF. The CDR3 DNA sequence: TGCGCCAGCAGCTTGGCTAGCGGAGACTCCTACGAGCAGTACTTC.

In its sample, this clonotype was seen many times. This sequence joins TRBV12-5 and TRBJ2-1, with TRBD1 as a possible D gene (5 bases). This CDR3 contains 17 residues. Germline-derived CDR1 and CDR2 are LGHNT and FRNRAP. V dropped 2 bases and J dropped 8 bases, with 22 bases sitting between them. CDR3 protein: CASGLPNQVLWGDEQFF. Here the CDR3 DNA reads TGTGCTAGTGGTTTGCCAAACCAGGTGCTGTGGGGCGATGAGCAGTTCTTC.